The 26 T cell receptor beta chains below all came from one sample that was sequenced in a study of cytotoxic CD8 clonotypes in ibrutinib-treated CLL. Sequencing was performed with immunoSEQ multiplex PCR; in TCRdb, only in-frame clones are kept and a portion is missing. This table holds roughly 190,000 clones, around 70% found once. Sequences were derived from PBMCs, sampled after 24 months of ibrutinib treatment. These receptors originate from a human donor with chronic lymphocytic leukemia.

The V gene is TRBV15, the J gene TRBJ2-1, with D possibly TRBD1 on 5 matching bases. Germline V gene lookup returns CDR1 LNHNV and CDR2 YYDKDF (reference sequence). The CDR3 consists of 15 residues. V lost 3 bases and J lost 1, with 10 bases in between. The CDR3 loop reads CATSSRDWSYNEQFF. The CDR3, as DNA: TGTGCCACCAGCAGCAGGGATTGGTCCTACAATGAGCAGTTCTTC.

This clone has a single count. This chain links TRBV25-1 with TRBJ2-6, with D maybe TRBD2 (6 bases). The CDR3 spans 18 residues. The V and J ends lost 4 bases and 0 bases respectively, with 16 bases between them. The V gene's germline CDR1 is MGHDK and CDR2 SYGVNS. The CDR3 bases are TGTGCCAGCAGTGCTTCACCGGGACTTAGCTCTGGGGCCAACGTCCTGACTTTC. Translated, it gives CASSASPGLSSGANVLTF.

The chain combines TRBV6-5 with TRBJ2-1; 9 bases map to TRBD2. Trimming removed 4 bases from V and 3 bases from J; junction bases left unmatched: 7. CDR3 size: 16 residues. Germline assignment: CDR1 MNHEY and CDR2 SVGAGI. The DNA of the CDR3 is TGTGCCAGCAGTTTCGGGACTAGCCAGGGCTACAATGAGCAGTTCTTC. Protein sequence: CASSFGTSQGYNEQFF.

The chain carries TRBV9 and TRBJ2-1; D possibly matches TRBD1 or TRBD2 (5 bases each). The CDR3 sequence is 14 residues long. CDR1 SGDLS and CDR2 YYNGEE come from the germline V gene. Trimming cost V 6 bases and J 0 bases, with 10 bases left between them. CDR3 sequence: CASTGLDSYNEQFF. CDR3 in DNA: TGTGCCAGCACGGGGCTGGACTCCTACAATGAGCAGTTCTTC.

The chain uses TRBV25-1 and TRBJ2-7; D is possibly TRBD2 (7 bases). The V and J ends lost 1 base and 3 bases respectively, with 16 bases between them. The germline V gene has CDR1 MGHDK and CDR2 SYGVNS. This CDR3 comprises 16 residues. DNA for the CDR3: TGTGCCAGCAGTGAATGGGCAAGGGGGGGGAACTACGAGCAGTACTTC. Translated: CASSEWARGGNYEQYF.

The chain combines TRBV19 with TRBJ2-7; 8 bases are a match to TRBD1. The V gene's germline CDR1 is LNHDA and CDR2 SQIVND (reference sequence). The CDR3 length is 16 residues. J gave up 3 bases and V 6 bases, and 13 bases lay outside the gene matches. CDR3 DNA: TGTGCCAGTAGGAGCGTCACCGGGACAGGCCGCTACGAGCAGTACTTC. This codes for CASRSVTGTGRYEQYF.

The chain combines TRBV27 with TRBJ2-7; a possible D gene is TRBD1 (6 bases). V lost 2 bases and J 5 bases, leaving 13 bases between the germline ends. The CDR3 runs to 14 residues. Germline-derived CDR1 and CDR2 are MNHEY and SMNVEV (reference sequence). The DNA for the CDR3 is TGTGCCAGCAGTTTAGGGGCCGAGGGGGACGAGCAGTACTTC. Amino acids: CASSLGAEGDEQYF.

The chain is built from TRBV7-9 and TRBJ2-5; 7 bases are a match to TRBD1. The CDR3 consists of 14 residues. The trim removed 1 base at V and 4 bases at J, leaving 3 bases unmatched. Germline CDR1 is SEHNR and CDR2 is FQNEAQ (reference sequence). The CDR3 is CASSLGQGTETQYF. The CDR3 coding sequence is TGTGCCAGCAGCTTAGGACAGGGTACAGAGACCCAGTACTTC.

The rearrangement uses TRBV5-6 and TRBJ2-1; 7 bases align to TRBD2. Germline V gene data show CDR1 as SGHDT and CDR2 as YYEEEE. V was clipped by 0 bases and J by 1 base; unmatched bases: 1. CDR3 size: 15 residues. CDR3 residues: CASSLGLASYNEQFF. CDR3 DNA: TGTGCCAGCAGCTTGGGACTAGCTTCCTACAATGAGCAGTTCTTC.

V and J are TRBV12-5 and TRBJ2-7; a possible D gene is TRBD1 (6 bases). V was cut by 3 bases and J by 2 bases, with 17 bases left in between. Germline V lookup: CDR1 LGHNT, CDR2 FRNRAP. The CDR3 length is 16 residues. The CDR3 DNA reads TGTGCTAGTGGTTTACCCGGGACAACTCTTCCCTACGAGCAGTACTTC. Translating gives CASGLPGTTLPYEQYF.

This clone showed up just a few times. V gene TRBV30 combines with J gene TRBJ1-2; D is unclear. CDR3 size: 13 residues. Per the germline V gene, CDR1 is GTSNPN and CDR2 is SVGIG (reference sequence). Trimming pared 0 bases from V and 5 bases from J, leaving 10 bases between. This chain's CDR3 is CAWSVAIYYGYTF. CDR3 coding DNA: TGTGCCTGGAGTGTTGCGATTTATTATGGCTACACCTTC.

The chain employs TRBV9 and TRBJ2-7, with D perhaps matching TRBD1 (5 bases). The CDR3 length is 15 residues. The germline V gene has CDR1 SGDLS and CDR2 YYNGEE. The V end was cut by 0 bases, the J end by 2 bases, with 12 bases between. The CDR3 region is CASSVGLQGPYEQYF. DNA of the CDR3: TGTGCCAGCAGCGTAGGTCTCCAGGGTCCCTACGAGCAGTACTTC.

The chain employs TRBV7-9 and TRBJ2-2; D remains unclear. Germline CDR1 reads SEHNR; CDR2 reads FQNEAQ (reference sequence). The V and J ends lost 3 bases and 6 bases respectively, with 5 bases between them. The length of the CDR3 is 12 residues. This chain's CDR3 is CASSLGPGELFF. The CDR3 bases are TGTGCCAGCAGCTTGGGTCCCGGGGAGCTGTTTTTT. The entire variable domain, with the rest obtained from reference TRBV7-9 and TRBJ2-2, is as follows: DTGVSQNPRHKITKRGQNVTFRCDPISEHNRLYWYRQTLGQGPEFLTYFQNEAQLEKSRLLSDRFSAERPKGSFSTLEIQRTEQGDSAMYLCASSLGPGELFFGEGSRLTVL.

This chain connects TRBV30 to TRBJ2-3; D uncertain. Germline V CDR1 and CDR2: GTSNPN, SVGIG (reference sequence). This CDR3 contains 15 residues. V was cut by 0 bases and J by 6 bases, with 16 bases left in between. CDR3 nucleotide sequence: TGTGCCTGGAGTGTTTCTAGACCTGACTCGGATACGCAGTATTTT. Translating gives CAWSVSRPDSDTQYF.

The chain carries TRBV6-5 and TRBJ2-3, with 7 bases matching TRBD2. With 3 bases clipped from V and 5 bases from J, the junction kept 8 bases outside the gene matches. The CDR3 covers 15 residues. Germline CDR1 MNHEY, CDR2 SVGAGI. The CDR3 region is CASSYRGRGVDTQYF. In DNA form, the CDR3 reads TGTGCCAGCAGTTATCGCGGGAGAGGTGTAGATACGCAGTATTTT.

CDR3: CASSRKKDFSSYNEQFF. The DNA for the CDR3 is TGTGCCAGCAGCCGAAAAAAGGACTTTAGCTCCTACAATGAGCAGTTCTTC. This sequence joins TRBV7-9 and TRBJ2-1, with a tentative D call TRBD2 (5 bases). The CDR3 consists of 17 residues. V was cut by 5 bases and J by 0 bases, with 17 bases left in between. Germline V gene data show CDR1 as SEHNR and CDR2 as FQNEAQ (reference sequence).

This chain joins TRBV19 and TRBJ2-1; D possibly matches TRBD1 or TRBD2 (5 bases each). This CDR3 has 14 residues. CDR1 is LNHDA and CDR2 is SQIVND in the germline V gene (reference sequence). With 10 bases removed from V and 6 bases from J, the gap between germline ends came to 19 bases. The CDR3 region is CATEPGPKFNEQFF. The CDR3 DNA is TGTGCCACCGAACCGGGACCCAAATTCAATGAGCAGTTCTTC.

This clone has only one observation. The V call is TRBV5-6, the J call TRBJ2-7; D is perhaps TRBD2 (6 bases). Trimming pared 4 bases from V and 2 bases from J, leaving 10 bases between. The CDR3 sequence is 13 residues long. Germline values: CDR1 SGHDT, CDR2 YYEEEE. The CDR3 nucleotides read TGTGCCAGCAGCCTCCGGGGGACCTACGAGCAGTACTTC. It specifies CASSLRGTYEQYF.

This sequence joins TRBV6-5 and TRBJ1-1, with D tentatively TRBD1 (6 bases). CDR3 size: 14 residues. V lost 7 bases and J lost 0, with 12 bases in between. Germline V gene lookup returns CDR1 MNHEY and CDR2 SVGAGI. The CDR3 here is CASTGGGLNTEAFF. The CDR3, as DNA: TGTGCCAGCACTGGGGGGGGGCTGAACACTGAAGCTTTCTTT.

The chain carries TRBV7-8 and TRBJ1-2, with D unclear. The CDR3 loop spans 15 amino acids. Trimming removed 2 bases at V and 2 bases at J, with 12 bases between. Per germline, CDR1 SGHVS and CDR2 FQNEAQ. The CDR3 nucleotides are TGTGCCAGCAGCTTATTAGGTCAGACCAACTATGGCTACACCTTC. It codes for CASSLLGQTNYGYTF.

This chain joins TRBV2 and TRBJ1-1; D is possibly TRBD1 (6 bases). The V and J ends lost 8 bases and 1 base respectively, with 11 bases between them. The CDR3 runs 13 residues. Germline V gene data show CDR1 as SNHLY and CDR2 as FYNNEI. The chain's CDR3 is CASGGQQNTEAFF. The CDR3 nucleotides are TGTGCCAGCGGGGGACAACAGAACACTGAAGCTTTCTTT.

This clone was seen a few times. This chain joins TRBV25-1 and TRBJ2-1, with TRBD2 matching 12 bases. The CDR3 extends over 14 amino acids. J was trimmed by 5 bases and V by 4 bases; bases with no gene match: 0. Germline CDR1 MGHDK, CDR2 SYGVNS. The CDR3 region has the DNA TGTGCCAGCAGTGGGACTAGCGGGAACAATGAGCAGTTCTTC. This translates into CASSGTSGNNEQFF.

The chain joins TRBV10-3 to TRBJ2-7, with TRBD2 matching 16 bases. The V gene end was trimmed by 5 bases and the J gene end by 6 bases; junction bases not matched to a gene: 4. The CDR3 is 15 residues long. Per germline, CDR1 ENHRY and CDR2 SYGVKD. The CDR3 sequence is CAISWGLAGGREQYF. For the CDR3, the DNA is TGTGCCATCAGTTGGGGACTAGCGGGGGGGCGCGAGCAGTACTTC.

V and J are TRBV9 and TRBJ2-3; 7 bases match TRBD2. The junction had 9 bases not matched to a gene; V was cut back by 0 bases and J by 2 bases. The CDR3 runs 17 residues. The germline CDR1 and CDR2 sequences are SGDLS and YYNGEE. CDR3 residues: CASSVEEAGRSTDTQYF. The CDR3 DNA reads TGTGCCAGCAGCGTAGAAGAAGCGGGAAGGTCCACAGATACGCAGTATTTT.

CDR3 protein: CASSYWVAEKLFF. The CDR3 DNA reads as TGTGCCAGCAGTTATTGGGTGGCTGAAAAACTGTTTTTT. This chain joins TRBV25-1 and TRBJ1-4; D is uncertain. This CDR3 contains 13 residues. Germline lookup yields CDR1 MGHDK and CDR2 SYGVNS. V lost 5 bases to trimming and J lost 7 bases, with 11 bases between them.

The V gene is TRBV29-1, the J gene TRBJ1-4; 7 bases map to TRBD1. This CDR3 spans 13 amino acids. In germline, CDR1 is SQVTM, CDR2 ANQGSEA. The ends lost 6 bases at V and 7 bases at J; junction bases unmatched: 8. The CDR3 DNA reads as TGCAGCGTAGGAGGGGGCTATGGTGAAAAACTGTTTTTT. Protein: CSVGGGYGEKLFF.